Described below is a single T cell receptor (beta chain) sequence and its context. Antigen: not known. This CDR3 is 15 amino acids long. The junction had 13 bases not matched to a gene; V was cut back by 5 bases and J by 7 bases. The germline V gene encodes CDR1 SGHTA and CDR2 FQGNSA. The data were taken from a study of cytomegalovirus exposure and HLA in healthy donors. As for the study in general: Earlier, approximately 190 million T cells were analyzed, and some 120 million unique TCR beta sequences were found among them. Across some 400 genotyped donors, approximately 81% landed in the Caucasian-associated ancestry cluster.

This PCR relied on a set of 60 Vbeta primers and 13 Jbeta primers. Clones were sequenced by immunoSEQ multiplex PCR, and TCRdb holds only the in-frame ones, with some missing. This repertoire shows about 190,000 clones, over 70% found once; its top ten account for 3% to 4%. Study-wide findings and caveats: Later analysis identified several of the most significant clusters that appeared linked to common viral pathogens. Published work reported that the classifier diagnosed cytomegalovirus status with high specificity and sensitivity.

This chain connects TRBV7-2 to TRBJ2-7; TRBD2 matches at 8 bases. Specimen: PBMCs. The receptor comes from a woman younger than 45 in good health and CMV-seropositive. The CDR3 spells CASSPPGGTRSEQYF. DNA of the CDR3: TGTGCCAGCAGCCCCCCCGGGGGGACTAGGAGTGAGCAGTACTTC.